This TCR beta chain is drawn from a study of vaccination and CD4 T cells after COVID-19. Whole-study context: Overlapping SARS-CoV-2, HCoV-NL63, HCoV-OC43 and HCoV-229E spike peptides were used to stimulate cells.

The sample's treatment: approximately 9-day PBMC culture with coronavirus spike peptide pools or control peptides (ViraFEST assay). Before Alpha, Beta and Delta appeared in the US, convalescents tested positive (March–December 2020). About this clonotype itself: Antigen unknown.

The CDR3 is 14 amino acids. CDR1 and CDR2 (germline): MNHEY, SMNVEV (reference sequence). The V end was cut by 6 bases, the J end by 8 bases, with 19 bases between. Oncomine TCR Beta short-read sequencing was applied to DNA from cultured CD4+ T cells. TCRdb recomputed calls from the PCR reads with MiXCR, one row per CDR3 protein. The sample yields about 13,000 distinct CDR3 sequences, roughly 43% seen once. This sequence joins TRBV27 and TRBJ1-2, with no clear D. The sequence derives from a human donor who had recovered from COVID-19. Material for sequencing was CD4+ T cells from blood, cultured in vitro. CDR3 sequence reads: CASSYGSPSAGYTF. The CDR3 nucleotides read TGTGCCAGCAGCTACGGGTCCCCATCCGCGGGCTACACCTTC.